The 10 T cell receptor beta chains listed next were all sequenced from one sample in a study of cytomegalovirus exposure and HLA in healthy donors. The primer mix had 60 Vbeta and 13 Jbeta primers. Sequencing used immunoSEQ multiplex PCR; TCRdb keeps in-frame clones, though not all of them. There are about 120,000 clones in the sample; about 80% occur only once, and more than 7% lies in the top ten. Sequencing used PBMCs. Receptor source: a female donor in good health and CMV-seropositive.

V and J are TRBV6-6 and TRBJ1-1; no definite D call. CDR3 size: 13 residues. The V end lost 1 base, the J end lost 7 bases, and 10 bases lay between the germline ends. CDR1 and CDR2 (germline): MNHNY, SVGAGI (reference sequence). The CDR3 bases are TGTGCCAGCAGTTACTTGAACTGGAGTGAAGCTTTCTTT. It codes for CASSYLNWSEAFF.

V usage is TRBV7-2 and J usage is TRBJ1-5; D is undetermined. Per the germline V gene, CDR1 is SGHTA and CDR2 is FQGNSA. The V gene lost 5 bases and the J gene lost 7 bases, with 12 bases spanning the gap. The CDR3 has 13 amino acids. The chain's CDR3 is CASSSTNTQPQHF. The CDR3 coding sequence is TGTGCCAGCAGCAGCACTAACACCCAGCCCCAGCATTTT.

This rearrangement joins TRBV9 to TRBJ2-1; 7 bases map to TRBD2. The CDR3 totals 15 residues. With V trimmed by 3 bases and J by 4 bases, 7 bases remained unmatched. Germline V gene sequence: CDR1 SGDLS, CDR2 YYNGEE. The CDR3 reads CASSGSGLGYNEQFF. Here the CDR3 DNA reads TGTGCCAGCAGCGGGAGTGGACTAGGGTACAATGAGCAGTTCTTC. The full variable domain, in which reference TRBV9 and TRBJ2-1 provide the parts outside the CDR3, is DSGVTQTPKHLITATGQRVTLRCSPRSGDLSVYWYQQSLDQGLQFLIQYYNGEERAKGNILERFSAQQFPDLHSELNLSSLELGDSALYFCASSGSGLGYNEQFFGPGTRLTVL.

The gene calls are TRBV9 and TRBJ1-6; D is ambiguous. Trimming shortened V by 2 bases and J by 4 bases, and 7 bases separated the two germline ends. Germline CDR1 reads SGDLS; CDR2 reads YYNGEE. This CDR3 spans 14 amino acids. CDR3 sequence reads: CASSVNSYNSPLHF. The CDR3 DNA follows: TGTGCCAGCAGCGTCAACAGTTATAATTCACCCCTCCACTTT.

The chain combines TRBV5-1 with TRBJ2-7, with 8 bases fitting TRBD1. Germline V CDR1 and CDR2: SGHRS, YFSETQ. J gave up 2 bases and V 0 bases, and 4 bases lay outside the gene matches. The CDR3 is made up of 15 amino acids. CDR3 DNA: TGCGCCAGCAGCTTGGGGACAGGGATTACCTACGAGCAGTACTTC. This sequence encodes CASSLGTGITYEQYF.

Notes on this clone: This sample also contains other DNA sequences that code for the same CDR3. The V gene is TRBV19, the J gene TRBJ2-5; the D is unclear. CDR3 length: 13 amino acids. Trimming shortened V by 4 bases and J by 0 bases, and 6 bases separated the two germline ends. Germline lookup yields CDR1 LNHDA and CDR2 SQIVND (reference sequence). The CDR3 spells CASSRAYQETQYF. The DNA of the CDR3 is TGTGCCAGTAGTAGGGCTTACCAAGAGACCCAGTACTTC. Filled out from reference TRBV19 and TRBJ2-5, the complete variable domain reads DGGITQSPKYLFRKEGQNVTLSCEQNLNHDAMYWYRQDPGQGLRLIYYSQIVNDFQKGDIAEGYSVSREKKESFPLTVTSAQKNPTAFYLCASSRAYQETQYFGPGTRLLVL.

The rearrangement links TRBV2 to TRBJ1-5; D is unclear. The CDR3 is made up of 13 amino acids. The germline gives CDR1 SNHLY, CDR2 FYNNEI. V lost 4 bases, J lost 5 bases, and 9 bases lay in between. The CDR3, as DNA: TGTGCCAGCAGTGCCCCGACTTATCAGCCCCAGCATTTT. Translated, it gives CASSAPTYQPQHF.

This chain joins TRBV27 and TRBJ2-3; possible D gene TRBD1, 5 bases. Germline CDR1 MNHEY, CDR2 SMNVEV (reference sequence). V lost 5 bases to trimming and J lost 3 bases, with 18 bases between them. The CDR3 consists of 16 residues. For the CDR3, the DNA is TGTGCCAGCAGTCCTCTGTTTGTCCCAGGGACAGATACGCAGTATTTT. Translated: CASSPLFVPGTDTQYF.

This clone was seen just once. The chain has TRBV5-1 and TRBJ2-7; TRBD2 is a possible D gene (5 bases). Per the germline V gene, CDR1 is SGHRS and CDR2 is YFSETQ. CDR3 size: 13 residues. The V end lost 3 bases, the J end lost 0 bases, and 7 bases lay between the germline ends. CDR3 in amino acids: CASSSRDSYEQYF. The CDR3 nucleotides read TGCGCCAGCAGCTCCCGGGACTCCTACGAGCAGTACTTC.

This sequence joins TRBV19 and TRBJ2-7; 13 nucleotides match TRBD2. V shed 4 bases and J 0 bases; nucleotides not matched to a gene: 6. Looked up from germline, CDR1 is LNHDA and CDR2 is SQIVND (reference sequence). CDR3 length: 17 amino acids. The CDR3, as DNA: TGTGCCAGTAGTACGGGGACTAGCGGGGTGTCCTCCTACGAGCAGTACTTC. Its protein product is CASSTGTSGVSSYEQYF.